This is a list of T cell receptor beta chains from one sample in a study of T cells in Graves' hyperthyroidism and ophthalmopathy. TCRdb ran MiXCR on the multiplex PCR reads and lists one entry per CDR3 protein. This table has some 300,000 distinct CDR3 sequences, roughly 19% appearing once. The material sequenced was blood. These receptors were collected from a man aged 45 to 65 with Graves' ophthalmopathy. The CDR3 runs from the conserved cysteine through the conserved F or W. The D gene is left open where the match is weak. The size entry is marked missing in some rows and otherwise reads once, few, many or a size class.

clone_size | d_call | j_call | v_call | cdr3_nt | cdr3_aa
. | TRBD1 | TRBJ1-1 | TRBV7-2 | TGTGCCAGCAGTTTGGACAGGAGGAACACTGAAGCTTTCTTT | CASSLDRRNTEAFF
many | TRBD2 | TRBJ2-7 | TRBV7-9 | TGTGCCAGCAGCTCCGGGACTAGCGGGAGACGCGAGCAGTACTTC | CASSSGTSGRREQYF
few | . | TRBJ2-2 | TRBV19 | TGTGCCAGTAGTGGCCGGGACGCCAACACCGGGGAGCTGTTTTTT | CASSGRDANTGELFF
many | . | TRBJ2-1 | TRBV28 | TGTGCCAGCAGTTTTGGAGGTAACAATGAGCAGTTCTTC | CASSFGGNNEQFF
. | TRBD2 | TRBJ2-5 | TRBV3-1 | TGTGCCAGCAGCCAAGAAAAGCGGGAGGGCAGAGGAGAGACCCAGTACTTC | CASSQEKREGRGETQYF
few | . | TRBJ1-3 | TRBV2 | TGTGCCAGTAACAATGGGAACACCATATATTTT | CASNNGNTIYF
many | . | TRBJ2-2 | TRBV4-1 | TGCGCCAGCAGCCAGATCATGAACACCGGGGAGCTGTTTTTT | CASSQIMNTGELFF
. | . | TRBJ2-7 | TRBV5-6 | TGTGCCAGCAGCTTGGGCTTCGTCTACTACGAGCAGTACTTC | CASSLGFVYYEQYF
once | . | TRBJ2-7 | TRBV28 | TGTGCCAGCAGTTACTCGACTATTAAAAACGAGCAGTACTTC | CASSYSTIKNEQYF
. | . | TRBJ2-1 | TRBV19 | TGTGCCAGTAGTAGACTAGTCTACAATGAGCAGTTCTTC | CASSRLVYNEQFF
. | TRBD1 | TRBJ1-5 | TRBV24-1 | TGTGCCACCAGTGATCCTGCAGGGGGCCTTGATCAGCCCCAGCATTTT | CATSDPAGGLDQPQHF
few | TRBD1 | TRBJ2-7 | TRBV15 | TGTGCCACCGCGAGGGACAGGGGCTCCTACGAGCAGTACTTC | CATARDRGSYEQYF
few | TRBD1 | TRBJ1-5 | TRBV6-5 | TGTGCCAGCAGTTACTCGACGGGGACAGACTATAGCAATCAGCCCCAGCATTTT | CASSYSTGTDYSNQPQHF
many | . | TRBJ1-1 | TRBV3-1 | TGTGCCAGCAGCCAAGGGGGGACGAACACTGAAGCTTTCTTT | CASSQGGTNTEAFF
many | . | TRBJ2-1 | TRBV5-1 | TGCGCCAGCAGCTTGGGATATGGCGATGAGCAGTTCTTC | CASSLGYGDEQFF
. | . | TRBJ1-2 | TRBV20-1 | TGCAGTGCTAGAGTCCCTCAGGGCTATGGCTACACCTTC | CSARVPQGYGYTF